Listed here is a single T cell receptor (beta chain). This specimen comes from a study of T cells in tuberculosis. Germline V CDR1 and CDR2: SGHTA, FQGTGA. The CDR3 totals 15 residues. J lost 6 bases, V lost 6 bases, and 10 bases had no gene match. Latent tuberculosis screening used tuberculin skin test and IGRA at entry. On average about 100,000 T cells per donor were immunosequenced. Sequencing was performed with immunoSEQ multiplex PCR; in TCRdb, only in-frame clones are kept and a portion is missing. The sample holds roughly 33,000 clones, roughly nine tenths seen once. The chain uses TRBV7-3 and TRBJ2-1; 8 bases align to TRBD2. The sequencing sample was made of PBMCs. This TCR derives from a donor between 10 and 35 years old with latent tuberculosis or without tuberculosis infection. The CDR3 DNA sequence: TGTGCCAGCAGTCCTAGGACTAGCAAGAGCAATGAGCAGTTCTTC. It encodes CASSPRTSKSNEQFF.